Listed here are 8 T cell receptor beta chains from one sample, sequenced in a study of CD8+ T cells in alopecia areata. In each case, RNA was isolated and then reverse transcribed into cDNA as the sequencing template. Using immunoSEQ multiplex PCR, the repertoire was profiled, and TCRdb retains in-frame clones only, with some absent. Of 150,000 to 200,000 clones detected, approximately 67% appear once; the ten largest clones hold approximately 1.2%. Specified treatment: oral pan-JAK inhibitor, 5-10 mg twice daily. The material was CD4+ T cells sorted from blood, obtained between weeks 49 and 50, from a patient treated with tofacitinib. Every receptor here comes from a human donor with alopecia areata.

This clone has at least ten counts. The rearrangement joins TRBV21-1 to TRBJ1-6. TRBV21-1 is marked as a pseudogene. The CDR3 contains 15 residues. In DNA, the CDR3 is TGTGCCAGCAGCAAAAGGGAGGGTAAGGACTCACCCCTCCACTTT. Translation: CASSKREGKDSPLHF.

This chain connects TRBV6-5 to TRBJ2-5; TRBD1 matches 7 bases. The CDR3 has 15 residues. Germline V lookup: CDR1 MNHEY, CDR2 SVGAGI. Germline trimming cut 2 bases from V and 5 bases from J; bases unmatched to any gene: 8. CDR3 in amino acids: CASSYATGVGETQYF. For the CDR3, the DNA is TGTGCCAGCAGTTACGCAACAGGGGTCGGGGAGACCCAGTACTTC.

The rearrangement links TRBV7-2 to TRBJ2-1; D remains unclear. Trimming removed 5 bases at V and 3 bases at J, with 14 bases between. From germline, CDR1 is SGHTA and CDR2 FQGNSA. The CDR3 consists of 15 residues. The CDR3 coding sequence is TGTGCCAGCAGCCCACTGGACGGATTCTACAATGAGCAGTTCTTC. This encodes CASSPLDGFYNEQFF.

This clone was seen once. The chain combines TRBV7-2 with TRBJ2-1; possible D gene TRBD2, 6 bases. V gave up 0 bases and J gave up 8 bases, with 17 bases separating them. Germline assignment: CDR1 SGHTA and CDR2 FQGNSA. This CDR3 spans 16 amino acids. The CDR3 protein is CASSLAGSGGKYEQFF. CDR3 sequence (DNA): TGTGCCAGCAGCTTAGCGGGGAGCGGCGGGAAATATGAGCAGTTCTTC.

The genes are TRBV7-2 and TRBJ1-5; D may be TRBD1 (5 bases). CDR1 is SGHTA, CDR2 FQGNSA, per germline. V was pared by 4 bases and J by 2 bases, with 9 bases between. This CDR3 contains 14 residues. The CDR3 protein is CASSSPTGNQPQHF. CDR3 DNA: TGTGCCAGCAGCTCGCCGACAGGCAATCAGCCCCAGCATTTT.

The genes are TRBV9 and TRBJ2-7; D unresolved. This CDR3 comprises 13 residues. V was shortened by 4 bases and J by 1 base, with 9 bases between the two germline ends. Germline CDR1 and CDR2: SGDLS and YYNGEE. This CDR3 reads CASSPGRSYEQYF. The CDR3 coding sequence is TGTGCCAGCAGCCCAGGCAGATCCTACGAGCAGTACTTC.

The rearrangement uses TRBV2 and TRBJ2-4, with 12 bases matching TRBD2. The germline V gene encodes CDR1 SNHLY and CDR2 FYNNEI. The CDR3 totals 15 residues. The V and J ends lost 7 bases and 6 bases, in that order; junction bases with no gene match: 7. The CDR3, as DNA: TGTGCCAGCACTCCCGGGACTAGCGGGCTAAACATTCAGTACTTC. This codes for CASTPGTSGLNIQYF.

The CDR3 sequence is CAWKKGSYTEAFF. CDR3 nucleotide sequence: TGTGCCTGGAAGAAAGGGAGTTACACTGAAGCTTTCTTT. This chain uses TRBV30 with TRBJ1-1, with D unresolved. The ends were cut back, 4 bases at V and 3 bases at J, with 12 bases in the middle. CDR1 and CDR2 (germline): GTSNPN, SVGIG (reference sequence). The CDR3 runs to 13 residues.